These 32 T cell receptor beta chains originate from one sample sequenced in a study of blood T cell repertoires in COVID-19 (dated by TCRdb to 2018 to 2020). Receptors were amplified or captured by the immunoSEQ multiplex PCR assay. TCRdb took over this immuneACCESS table, retaining in-frame rearrangements with V and J assigned. Such tables are incomplete; in checked studies, under half of the missing clones stem from an unresolved V gene, and the remainder is unexplained. The sample profile shows roughly 380,000 clones; about 90% of them were found once. The ten most abundant clones make up 2.5% to 3% of the sample. What was sequenced was PBMCs or T cells enriched from blood (not recorded which). All receptors derive from a woman in her twenties or thirties who had recovered from COVID-19.

This rearrangement joins TRBV4-1 to TRBJ2-1; 7 bases match TRBD2. After removal of 1 base from V and 2 bases from J, the junction contained 5 bases not matched to a gene. The length of the CDR3 is 16 residues. CDR1 and CDR2 from the germline V gene are MGHRA and YSYEKL. CDR3 nucleotides: TGCGCCAGCAGCCAAGTTGGGCTAGCGGCCTACAATGAGCAGTTCTTC. It yields the protein CASSQVGLAAYNEQFF.

This chain uses TRBV5-1 with TRBJ1-5; D remains unclear. Germline V lookup: CDR1 SGHRS, CDR2 YFSETQ. V dropped 5 bases and J dropped 4 bases, with 10 bases sitting between them. This CDR3 has 13 residues. CDR3 region: CASSDDGNQPQHF. For the CDR3, the DNA is TGCGCCAGCAGTGATGACGGGAATCAGCCCCAGCATTTT.

The V gene is TRBV7-9, the J gene TRBJ1-3, with TRBD1 matching over 8 bases. CDR1 is SEHNR and CDR2 is FQNEAQ in the germline V gene (reference sequence). Germline trimming cut 4 bases from V and 3 bases from J; bases unmatched to any gene: 2. This CDR3 is built from 14 residues. The CDR3 here is CASSSDRGGNTIYF. The CDR3 DNA sequence: TGTGCCAGCAGCTCCGACAGGGGTGGAAACACCATATATTTT.

The genes are TRBV6-5 and TRBJ2-3; TRBD2 matches at 9 bases. J was trimmed by 1 base and V by 8 bases; bases with no gene match: 7. Germline values: CDR1 MNHEY, CDR2 SVGAGI. CDR3 size: 15 residues. As DNA, the CDR3 is TGTGCCAGCTCGGCTAGCGGGATCGGCACAGATACGCAGTATTTT. Encoded protein: CASSASGIGTDTQYF.

The count of this clone is one. Germline is not matched at one junction end, which may reflect a read error. V usage is TRBV7-8 and J usage is TRBJ2-7; D ambiguous. Germline V gene sequence: CDR1 SGHVS, CDR2 FQNEAQ. This CDR3 comprises 12 residues. CDR3 DNA: TGTGCCAGCAGCTTAGTCTTGGAGTCCTTCAACTTC. It codes for CASSLVLESFNF.

The CDR3 DNA reads as TGTGCCAGCAGTTCACTAAAGGGACAGGGGACTAATGAAAAACTGTTTTTT. It specifies CASSSLKGQGTNEKLFF. The V and J genes are TRBV28 and TRBJ1-4; TRBD1 agrees at 10 bases. Germline V gene lookup returns CDR1 MDHEN and CDR2 SYDVKM. CDR3 length: 17 amino acids. Trimming cost V 4 bases and J 2 bases; bases outside gene matches: 7.

The V and J genes are TRBV3-1 (or the pseudogene TRBV3-2) and TRBJ1-5; TRBD1 agrees at 9 bases. This CDR3 has 14 residues. CDR1 LGHDT and CDR2 YNNKEL come from the germline V gene (reference sequence). The V gene end was trimmed by 2 bases and the J gene end by 6 bases; junction bases not matched to a gene: 2. The CDR3 DNA reads TGTGCCAGCAGCCAAACAGGGGGCATTCAGCCCCAGCATTTT. Protein sequence: CASSQTGGIQPQHF.

This chain links TRBV5-1 with TRBJ2-2; TRBD1 agrees at 10 bases. V lost 8 bases and J lost 7; bases outside the gene matches: 5. The CDR3 has 13 residues. Germline CDR1 SGHRS, CDR2 YFSETQ. The CDR3 region is CASRQGAVGELFF. The DNA of the CDR3 is TGCGCCAGTCGACAGGGGGCCGTCGGGGAGCTGTTTTTT.

The chain is built from TRBV7-8 and TRBJ2-7; 8 bases agree with TRBD1. V lost 3 bases to trimming and J lost 6 bases; unmatched junction nucleotides: 1. This CDR3 contains 12 residues. Germline V gene sequence: CDR1 SGHVS, CDR2 FQNEAQ. The chain's CDR3 is CASSLGQAEQYF. For the CDR3, the DNA is TGTGCCAGCAGCTTGGGACAGGCCGAGCAGTACTTC.

The rearrangement joins TRBV5-1 to TRBJ1-2; D perhaps matches TRBD1 (6 bases). Germline lookup yields CDR1 SGHRS and CDR2 YFSETQ. This CDR3 is built from 15 residues. Trimming pared 0 bases from V and 3 bases from J, leaving 12 bases between. The CDR3 DNA follows: TGCGCCAGCAGCTTGGACATACAGGGAGACTATGGCTACACCTTC. Its translation: CASSLDIQGDYGYTF.

The chain carries TRBV7-9 and TRBJ1-2; 8 bases are a match to TRBD1. The CDR3 spans 11 residues. Germline V gene sequence: CDR1 SEHNR, CDR2 FQNEAQ (reference sequence). V lost 3 bases, J lost 14 bases, and 5 bases stayed unmatched. The CDR3 protein is CASSFDRGETF. CDR3 bases: TGTGCCAGCAGCTTTGACAGGGGTGAAACCTTC.

There are a few counts of this clone. The chain recombines TRBV5-1 with TRBJ2-1, with 8 bases aligning to TRBD2. This CDR3 is 16 amino acids long. V dropped 0 bases and J dropped 4; count of bases not matched to a gene: 6. The germline gives CDR1 SGHRS, CDR2 YFSETQ. The CDR3 region has the DNA TGCGCCAGCAGCTTGGGGTCGGGAGGGGCTTACAATGAGCAGTTCTTC. Residues: CASSLGSGGAYNEQFF.

The chain has TRBV30 and TRBJ1-5; D possibly corresponds to TRBD1 (5 bases). In germline, CDR1 is GTSNPN, CDR2 SVGIG (reference sequence). V lost 4 bases to trimming and J lost 7 bases, with 14 bases between them. The CDR3 is 13 amino acids. The CDR3 is CAWTTRGEQPQHF. CDR3 nucleotide sequence: TGTGCCTGGACAACTCGGGGGGAGCAGCCCCAGCATTTT.

This chain links TRBV2 with TRBJ2-1, with 11 nucleotides matching TRBD1. In germline, CDR1 is SNHLY, CDR2 FYNNEI. The CDR3 is 17 residues long. J gave up 3 bases and V 2 bases, and 6 bases lay outside the gene matches. CDR3 residues: CASSEMRTGGFYNEQFF. The CDR3 DNA follows: TGTGCCAGCAGTGAAATGAGGACAGGGGGCTTCTACAATGAGCAGTTCTTC.

This chain links TRBV4-1 with TRBJ1-1; TRBD1 is a possible D gene (5 bases). CDR1 is MGHRA and CDR2 is YSYEKL in the germline V gene. V was pared by 3 bases and J by 3 bases, with 17 bases between. The CDR3 is 16 amino acids. The CDR3 coding sequence is TGCGCCAGCAGCCAGGGGGGGACGGTCCTCGACACTGAAGCTTTCTTT. Its protein product is CASSQGGTVLDTEAFF.

The chain has TRBV5-6 and TRBJ2-7; unclear D gene. The CDR3 is 13 residues long. V lost 1 base to trimming and J lost 2 bases, with 7 bases between them. Germline lookup yields CDR1 SGHDT and CDR2 YYEEEE. The CDR3 spells CASSLNGPYEQYF. The CDR3 DNA reads TGTGCCAGCAGCTTGAACGGTCCCTACGAGCAGTACTTC.

This chain uses TRBV7-2 with TRBJ1-2; D is uncertain. Germline lookup yields CDR1 SGHTA and CDR2 FQGNSA. This CDR3 comprises 14 residues. Trimming shortened V by 5 bases and J by 2 bases, and 12 bases separated the two germline ends. As DNA, the CDR3 is TGTGCCAGCAGCCCATTTACATCCAACTATGGCTACACCTTC. Translating it yields CASSPFTSNYGYTF.

This clone has just one count. The rearrangement links TRBV11-2 to TRBJ2-3; TRBD1 is a possible D gene (6 bases). The germline V gene has CDR1 SGHAT and CDR2 FQNNGV. The germline V and J ends were trimmed by 5 bases and 6 bases, with 12 bases remaining between them. The CDR3 consists of 13 residues. The CDR3 region has the DNA TGTGCCAGCAGCCTATTCCAGGGGGATACGCAGTATTTT. It specifies CASSLFQGDTQYF. The full variable domain, with the rest looked up from reference TRBV11-2 and TRBJ2-3, is EAGVAQSPRYKIIEKRQSVAFWCNPISGHATLYWYQQILGQGPKLLIQFQNNGVVDDSQLPKDRFSAERLKGVDSTLKIQPAKLEDSAVYLCASSLFQGDTQYFGPGTRLTVL.

The chain uses TRBV28 and TRBJ1-5; no clear D gene. Trimming stripped 5 bases from V and 6 bases from J, with 11 bases between. Germline loops: CDR1 MDHEN, CDR2 SYDVKM. This CDR3 spans 13 amino acids. The CDR3 bases are TGTGCCAGCAGTACCACCTCTATTCAGCCCCAGCATTTT. Its translation is CASSTTSIQPQHF.

This clone has only one observation. The chain carries TRBV5-1 and TRBJ1-1, with D possibly being TRBD1 (5 bases). The CDR3 length is 15 residues. Per germline, CDR1 SGHRS and CDR2 YFSETQ. Trimming stripped 0 bases from V and 4 bases from J, with 13 bases between. The CDR3 here is CASSLEDFGGTEAFF. CDR3 in DNA: TGCGCCAGCAGCTTGGAGGACTTCGGGGGCACTGAAGCTTTCTTT.

V and J are TRBV6-2 or TRBV6-3 and TRBJ2-1, with 10 positions matching TRBD2. Germline V lookup: CDR1 MNHEY, CDR2 SVGEGT. Trimming at V came to 6 bases and at J to 2 bases, leaving 4 bases not matched to a gene. This CDR3 has 15 amino acids. The CDR3 bases are TGTGCCAGCAGCCAACTAGCGGGGACCTACAATGAGCAGTTCTTC. It is translated as CASSQLAGTYNEQFF.

The chain has TRBV6-5 and TRBJ2-7; unclear D gene. The CDR3 has 15 residues. V was cut by 7 bases and J by 7 bases, with 23 bases left in between. Germline CDR1 and CDR2: MNHEY and SVGAGI. DNA for the CDR3: TGTGCCAGCACCCCCCACCCACAGCCAGCCAGTGAGCAGTACTTC. This translates into CASTPHPQPASEQYF.

The chain joins TRBV7-9 to TRBJ2-7; 10 nucleotides align to TRBD1. Losses at the gene ends were 1 base for V and 7 bases for J; bases not matched to a gene: 4. Germline assignment: CDR1 SEHNR and CDR2 FQNEAQ (reference sequence). CDR3 length equals 14 residues. The CDR3 sequence: CASSLGQGAWEQYF. CDR3 nucleotides: TGTGCCAGCAGCTTAGGACAGGGGGCTTGGGAGCAGTACTTC.

This clone was observed a single time. This rearrangement joins TRBV10-3 to TRBJ2-7, with TRBD2 matching 11 bases. Germline-derived CDR1 and CDR2 are ENHRY and SYGVKD. V lost 8 bases and J lost 5; bases outside the gene matches: 11. The CDR3 covers 15 residues. CDR3 sequence: CAIGPPTGLADEQYF. DNA of the CDR3: TGTGCCATCGGACCCCCGACGGGACTAGCGGACGAGCAGTACTTC.

This chain connects TRBV5-6 to TRBJ2-5; maybe TRBD1 (6 bases). V was pared by 2 bases and J by 2 bases, with 10 bases between. Germline V lookup: CDR1 SGHDT, CDR2 YYEEEE. CDR3 length: 14 amino acids. CDR3 sequence (DNA): TGTGCCAGCAGCTTCAGGACAGAGCAAGAGACCCAGTACTTC. Encoded protein: CASSFRTEQETQYF.

The chain employs TRBV24-1 and TRBJ2-1, with D possibly TRBD2 on 6 matching bases. Trimming removed 7 bases at V and 4 bases at J, with 10 bases between. This CDR3 has 13 residues. Germline CDR1 KGHDR, CDR2 SFDVKD. The CDR3 DNA reads as TGTGCCACCAGCGCCGGGAGTTACAATGAGCAGTTCTTC. It yields the protein CATSAGSYNEQFF.

This clone was seen a few times. This chain uses TRBV15 with TRBJ2-7, with D unclear. Germline CDR1 and CDR2: LNHNV and YYDKDF (reference sequence). This CDR3 comprises 13 residues. V lost 0 bases to trimming and J lost 7 bases, with 10 bases between them. The CDR3 is CATSRDVAGEQYF. CDR3 nucleotides: TGTGCCACCAGCAGAGATGTGGCAGGTGAGCAGTACTTC.

This clone was found a few times. The chain employs TRBV13 and TRBJ2-7; 8 bases line up with TRBD1. V lost 2 bases, J lost 5 bases, and 5 bases stayed unmatched. The germline V gene encodes CDR1 PRHDT and CDR2 FYEKMQ (reference sequence). This CDR3 spans 14 amino acids. The CDR3 region has the DNA TGTGCCAGCAGCTTACGTCAGGGGGCCCACGAGCAGTACTTC. Its translation is CASSLRQGAHEQYF.

The chain recombines TRBV24-1 with TRBJ1-3; D gene ambiguous. CDR1 and CDR2 (germline): KGHDR, SFDVKD. CDR3 length: 14 residues. Trimming removed 4 bases from V and 1 base from J, with 7 bases in between. The CDR3: CATSDYSSGNTIYF. DNA for the CDR3: TGTGCCACCAGTGACTACAGTTCTGGAAACACCATATATTTT.

CDR3 loop: CASSAPGRNYGYTF. For the CDR3, the DNA is TGTGCCAGCAGCGCTCCTGGCAGGAACTATGGCTACACCTTC. The chain couples TRBV3-1 (or the pseudogene TRBV3-2) to TRBJ1-2; D is ambiguous. Germline CDR1 reads LGHDT; CDR2 reads YNNKEL (reference sequence). CDR3 size: 14 residues. V was trimmed by 5 bases and J by 2 bases, leaving 12 bases between them.

The V call is TRBV3-1 (or the pseudogene TRBV3-2), the J call TRBJ2-3; D may be TRBD1 (5 bases). Germline CDR1 LGHDT, CDR2 YNNKEL (reference sequence). Trimming shortened V by 3 bases and J by 6 bases, and 10 bases separated the two germline ends. The CDR3 covers 13 residues. The CDR3 DNA reads as TGTGCCAGCAGCCAGGTCAGGGCCGATACGCAGTATTTT. Protein: CASSQVRADTQYF.

This sequence joins TRBV5-1 and TRBJ1-1; TRBD1 matches 7 bases. The V gene's germline CDR1 is SGHRS and CDR2 YFSETQ. There are 16 residues in the CDR3. Trimming removed 3 bases from V and 3 bases from J; junction bases left unmatched: 11. This CDR3 is CASSSLGGGLDTEAFF. For the CDR3, the DNA is TGCGCCAGCAGCTCGTTAGGGGGCGGACTGGACACTGAAGCTTTCTTT.